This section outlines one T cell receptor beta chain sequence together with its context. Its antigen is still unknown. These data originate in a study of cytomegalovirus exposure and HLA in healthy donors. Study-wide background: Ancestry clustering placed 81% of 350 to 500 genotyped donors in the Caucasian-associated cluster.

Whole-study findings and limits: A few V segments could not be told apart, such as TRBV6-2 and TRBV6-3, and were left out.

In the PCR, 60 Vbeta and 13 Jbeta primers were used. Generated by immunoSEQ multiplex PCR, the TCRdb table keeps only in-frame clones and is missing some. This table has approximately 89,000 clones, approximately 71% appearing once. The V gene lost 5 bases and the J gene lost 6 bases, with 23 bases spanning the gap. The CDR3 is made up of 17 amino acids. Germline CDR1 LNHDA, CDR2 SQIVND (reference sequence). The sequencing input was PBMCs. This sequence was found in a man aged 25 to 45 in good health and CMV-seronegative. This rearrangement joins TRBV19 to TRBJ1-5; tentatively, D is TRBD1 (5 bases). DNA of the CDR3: TGTGCCAGTAGTCACACCGCAGGGATCGTGTGGAGTCAGCCCCAGCATTTT. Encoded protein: CASSHTAGIVWSQPQHF.